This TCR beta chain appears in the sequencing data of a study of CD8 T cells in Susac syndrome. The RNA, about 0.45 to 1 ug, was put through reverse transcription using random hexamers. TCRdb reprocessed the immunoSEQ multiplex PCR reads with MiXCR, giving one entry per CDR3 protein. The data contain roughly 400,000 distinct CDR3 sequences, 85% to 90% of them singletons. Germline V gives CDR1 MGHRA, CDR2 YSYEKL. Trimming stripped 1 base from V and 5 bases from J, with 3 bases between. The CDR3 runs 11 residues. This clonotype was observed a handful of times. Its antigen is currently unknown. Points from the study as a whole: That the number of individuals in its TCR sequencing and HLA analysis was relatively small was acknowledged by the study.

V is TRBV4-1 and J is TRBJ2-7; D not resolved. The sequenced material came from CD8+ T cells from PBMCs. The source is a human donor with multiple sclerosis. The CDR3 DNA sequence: TGCGCCAGCAGCCAAGGGGACGAGCAGTACTTC. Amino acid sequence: CASSQGDEQYF.